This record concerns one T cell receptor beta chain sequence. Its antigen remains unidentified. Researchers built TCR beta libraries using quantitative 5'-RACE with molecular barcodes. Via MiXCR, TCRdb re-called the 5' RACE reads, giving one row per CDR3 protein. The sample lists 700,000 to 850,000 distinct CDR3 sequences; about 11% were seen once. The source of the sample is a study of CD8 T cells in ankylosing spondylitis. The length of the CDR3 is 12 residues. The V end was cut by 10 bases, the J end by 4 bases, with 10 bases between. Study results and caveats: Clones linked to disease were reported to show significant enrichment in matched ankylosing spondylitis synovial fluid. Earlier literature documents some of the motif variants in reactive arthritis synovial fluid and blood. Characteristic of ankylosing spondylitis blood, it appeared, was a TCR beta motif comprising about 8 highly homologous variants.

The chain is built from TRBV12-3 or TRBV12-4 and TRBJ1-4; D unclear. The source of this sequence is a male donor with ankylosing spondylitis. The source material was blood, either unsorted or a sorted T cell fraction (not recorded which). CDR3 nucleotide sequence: TGTGCCACCGCCGGGTTTAATGAAAAACTGTTTTTT. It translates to CATAGFNEKLFF.